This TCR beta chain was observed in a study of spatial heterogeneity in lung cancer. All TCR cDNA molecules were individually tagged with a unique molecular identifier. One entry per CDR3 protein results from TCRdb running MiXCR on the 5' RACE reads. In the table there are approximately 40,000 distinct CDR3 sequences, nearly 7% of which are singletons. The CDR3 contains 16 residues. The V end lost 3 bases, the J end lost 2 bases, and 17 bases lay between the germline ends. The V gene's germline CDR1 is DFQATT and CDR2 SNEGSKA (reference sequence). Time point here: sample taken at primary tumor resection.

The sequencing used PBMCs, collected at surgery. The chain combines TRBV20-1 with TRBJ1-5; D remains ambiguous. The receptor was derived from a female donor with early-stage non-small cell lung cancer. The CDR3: CSASSRTLRGNQPQHF. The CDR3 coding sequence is TGCAGTGCTAGCTCCAGGACCCTTAGAGGCAATCAGCCCCAGCATTTT.